This TCR beta chain was obtained from a study of T cell changes during pregnancy in multiple sclerosis. Only in-frame clones appear in the TCRdb table, and some are missing; sequencing was by immunoSEQ multiplex PCR. This sample has under 150,000 clones, with about 96% found just once. This CDR3 region has 15 residues. V shed 5 bases and J 9 bases; nucleotides not matched to a gene: 12. Germline CDR1 SGHTA, CDR2 FQGNSA. The sequence derives from a female donor with multiple sclerosis, enrolled in a pregnancy study. The rearrangement links TRBV7-2 to TRBJ1-5; TRBD1 aligns across 8 bases. The material sequenced was peripheral blood, taken after pregnancy. CDR3 region: CASSPDRAPVWPQHF. In DNA, the CDR3 is TGTGCCAGCAGCCCGGACAGGGCCCCCGTTTGGCCCCAGCATTTT.